The sample holds a few counts of the clone carrying this T cell receptor beta chain. Its target is unknown. The data were obtained in a study of beta chain features in type 1 diabetes. CD4+ naive, central memory, regulatory and stem cell-like memory subsets were isolated by sorting on CD45RO/CCR7/CD25/CD127/CD95/CD27. The sequenced template was cDNA made from the entire isolated RNA. The table came from immunoSEQ multiplex PCR; TCRdb's copy has only in-frame clones and leaves some out. The repertoire holds 140,000 to 150,000 clones, with under 60% as singletons. Study-level findings and limits: cDNA-based reads could over-represent cells with high TCR expression. Moderate yet significant TCRB CDR3 shortening was seen in Type 1 diabetes patients in all four CD4+ subsets. Naive, central memory and regulatory TCRB repertoires appeared more similar among patients than healthy donors.

Input material: Tregs from blood. This sequence originates from a man aged 18 to 29 in good health.

The CDR3 region has the DNA TGTGCCAGCAGCGCGGACAGGGCTAACTATGGCTACACCTTC. It specifies CASSADRANYGYTF. J is TRBJ1-2 and V is TRBV5-4; the match to TRBD1 covers 8 bases. V dropped 4 bases and J dropped 0; count of bases not matched to a gene: 2. From germline, CDR1 is SGHNT and CDR2 YYREEE (reference sequence). CDR3 size: 14 residues.